This T cell receptor (beta chain) was captured in a study of early T cells in non-severe SARS-CoV-2 infection. Looking at the study overall: Chains stayed unpaired after sequencing of bulk RNA from unsorted whole blood.

Per the germline V gene, CDR1 is SGHAT and CDR2 is FQNNGV. This CDR3 is 13 amino acids long. Trimming removed 5 bases at V and 12 bases at J, with 17 bases between. Attachment of unique molecular identifiers was made to individual cDNA molecules. TCRdb re-analysed the 5' RACE reads in MiXCR, keeping a single row per CDR3 protein. The sample yields tens of thousands of distinct CDR3 sequences, more than 4% seen once. This sequence joins TRBV11-2 and TRBJ2-1; unclear D gene. The TCR comes from an adult who was a healthcare worker with PCR-confirmed SARS-CoV-2 infection or an uninfected control (not recorded which). The source was whole blood, collected at baseline. For the CDR3, the DNA is TGTGCCAGCAGCCCCCTGGGTTCAGGTTCGCAGTTCTTC. Translated: CASSPLGSGSQFF.